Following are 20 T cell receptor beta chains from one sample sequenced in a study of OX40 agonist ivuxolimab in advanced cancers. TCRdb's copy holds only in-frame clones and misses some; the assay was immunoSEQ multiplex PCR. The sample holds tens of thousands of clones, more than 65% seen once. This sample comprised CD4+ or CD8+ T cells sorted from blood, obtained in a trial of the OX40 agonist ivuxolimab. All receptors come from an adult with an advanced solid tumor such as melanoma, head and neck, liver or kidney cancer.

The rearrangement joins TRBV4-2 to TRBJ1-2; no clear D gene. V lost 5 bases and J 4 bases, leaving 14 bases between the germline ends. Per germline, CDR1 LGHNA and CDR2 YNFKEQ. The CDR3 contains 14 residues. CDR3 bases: TGTGCCAGCAGCGACCAGGACGGGGTCTATGGCTACACCTTC. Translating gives CASSDQDGVYGYTF.

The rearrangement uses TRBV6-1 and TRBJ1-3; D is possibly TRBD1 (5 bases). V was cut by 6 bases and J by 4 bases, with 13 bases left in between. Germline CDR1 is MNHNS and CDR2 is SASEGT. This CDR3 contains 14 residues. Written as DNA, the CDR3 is TGTGCCAGCAGCCTTTTAGGGGACGGAAACACCATATATTTT. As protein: CASSLLGDGNTIYF.

CDR3 sequence: CSGTEETQYF. The CDR3 DNA reads as TGCAGTGGGACAGAAGAGACCCAGTACTTC. V gene TRBV20-1 combines with J gene TRBJ2-5, with D possibly matching TRBD1 (6 bases). V dropped 7 bases and J dropped 3 bases, with 6 bases sitting between them. Germline values: CDR1 DFQATT, CDR2 SNEGSKA (reference sequence). This CDR3 comprises 10 residues.

The CDR3 is CASSNPPDYSYEQYF. In nucleotides, the CDR3 is TGTGCCAGCAGCAACCCCCCGGACTACTCCTACGAGCAGTACTTC. The rearrangement links TRBV6-5 to TRBJ2-7; tentative D call: TRBD2 (6 bases). This CDR3 region has 15 residues. Germline V lookup: CDR1 MNHEY, CDR2 SVGAGI. The germline V and J ends were trimmed by 6 bases and 0 bases, with 15 bases remaining between them.

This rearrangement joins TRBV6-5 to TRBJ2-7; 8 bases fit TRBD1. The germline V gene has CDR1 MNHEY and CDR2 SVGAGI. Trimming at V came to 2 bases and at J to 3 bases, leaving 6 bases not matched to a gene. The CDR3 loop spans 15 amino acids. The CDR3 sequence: CASSYGPGGGYEQYF. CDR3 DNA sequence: TGTGCCAGCAGTTACGGCCCAGGGGGCGGCTACGAGCAGTACTTC.

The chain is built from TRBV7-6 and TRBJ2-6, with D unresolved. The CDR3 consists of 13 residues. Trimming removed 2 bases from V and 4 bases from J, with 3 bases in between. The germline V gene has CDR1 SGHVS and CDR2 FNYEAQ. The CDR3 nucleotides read TGTGCCAGCAGCTTAACCGGGGCCAACGTCCTGACTTTC. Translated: CASSLTGANVLTF.

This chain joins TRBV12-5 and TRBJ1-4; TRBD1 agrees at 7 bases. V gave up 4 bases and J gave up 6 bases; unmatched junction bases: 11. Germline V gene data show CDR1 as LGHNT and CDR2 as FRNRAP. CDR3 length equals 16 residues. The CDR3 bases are TGTGCTAGTGGTTCCTTCCGGGACAGAGCCGATGAAAAACTGTTTTTT. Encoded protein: CASGSFRDRADEKLFF.

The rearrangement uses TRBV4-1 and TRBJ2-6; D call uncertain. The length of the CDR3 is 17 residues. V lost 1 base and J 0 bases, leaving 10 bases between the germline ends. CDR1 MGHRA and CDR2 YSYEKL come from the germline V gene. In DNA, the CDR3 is TGCGCCAGCAGCCAAGGTGGGTTTGGCTCTGGGGCCAACGTCCTGACTTTC. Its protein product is CASSQGGFGSGANVLTF.

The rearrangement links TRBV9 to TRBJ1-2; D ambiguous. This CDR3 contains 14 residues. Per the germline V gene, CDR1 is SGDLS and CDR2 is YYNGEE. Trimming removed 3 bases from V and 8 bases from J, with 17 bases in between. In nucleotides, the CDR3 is TGTGCCAGCAGCGCCCCCCGTGGGGTCGGAGGCTACACCTTC. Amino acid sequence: CASSAPRGVGGYTF.

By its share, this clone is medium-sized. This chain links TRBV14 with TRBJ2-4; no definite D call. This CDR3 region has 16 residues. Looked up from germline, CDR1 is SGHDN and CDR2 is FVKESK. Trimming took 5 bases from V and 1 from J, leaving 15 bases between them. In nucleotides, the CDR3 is TGTGCCAGCAGCTTAACGAGGAAGGCCGCCAAAAACATTCAGTACTTC. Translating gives CASSLTRKAAKNIQYF. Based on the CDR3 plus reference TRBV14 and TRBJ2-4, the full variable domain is EAGVTQFPSHSVIEKGQTVTLRCDPISGHDNLYWYRRVMGKEIKFLLHFVKESKQDESGMPNNRFLAERTGGTYSTLKVQPAELEDSGVYFCASSLTRKAAKNIQYFGAGTRLSVL.

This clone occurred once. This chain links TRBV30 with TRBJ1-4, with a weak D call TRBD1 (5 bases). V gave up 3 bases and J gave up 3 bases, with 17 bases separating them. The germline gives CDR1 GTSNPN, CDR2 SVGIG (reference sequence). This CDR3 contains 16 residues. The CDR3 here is CAWSPGGGWANEKLFF. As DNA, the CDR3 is TGTGCCTGGAGCCCCGGCGGGGGATGGGCTAATGAAAAACTGTTTTTT.

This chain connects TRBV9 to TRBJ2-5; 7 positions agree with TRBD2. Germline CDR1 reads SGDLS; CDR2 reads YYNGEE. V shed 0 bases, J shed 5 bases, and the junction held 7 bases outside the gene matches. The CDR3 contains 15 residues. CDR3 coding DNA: TGTGCCAGCAGCGTAGGGTGGGGGGGTGCCGAGACCCAGTACTTC. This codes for CASSVGWGGAETQYF.

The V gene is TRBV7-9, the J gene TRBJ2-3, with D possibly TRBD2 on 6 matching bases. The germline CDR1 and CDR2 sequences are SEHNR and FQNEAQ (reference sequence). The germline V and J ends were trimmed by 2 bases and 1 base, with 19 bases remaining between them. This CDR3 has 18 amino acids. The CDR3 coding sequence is TGTGCCAGCAGCTTAATGTCGCAGGGATGGGAGGGCACAGATACGCAGTATTTT. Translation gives CASSLMSQGWEGTDTQYF.

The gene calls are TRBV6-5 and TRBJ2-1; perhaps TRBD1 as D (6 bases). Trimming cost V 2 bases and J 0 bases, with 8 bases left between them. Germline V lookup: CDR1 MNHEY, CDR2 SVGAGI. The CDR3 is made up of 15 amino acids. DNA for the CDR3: TGTGCCAGCAGTTACCGGGACACCTCCTACAATGAGCAGTTCTTC. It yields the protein CASSYRDTSYNEQFF.

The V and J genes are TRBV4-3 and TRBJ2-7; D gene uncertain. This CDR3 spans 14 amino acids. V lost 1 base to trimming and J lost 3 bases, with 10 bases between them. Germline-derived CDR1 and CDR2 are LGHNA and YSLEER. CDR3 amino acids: CASSQGVQNYEQYF. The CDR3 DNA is TGCGCCAGCAGCCAAGGAGTACAGAACTACGAGCAGTACTTC.

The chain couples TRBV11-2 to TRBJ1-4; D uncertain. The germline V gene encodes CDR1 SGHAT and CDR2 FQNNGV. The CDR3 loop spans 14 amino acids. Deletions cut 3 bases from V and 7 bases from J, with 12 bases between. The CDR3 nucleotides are TGTGCCAGCAGCTTTTTCGGGCTAGGTGAAAAACTGTTTTTT. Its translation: CASSFFGLGEKLFF.

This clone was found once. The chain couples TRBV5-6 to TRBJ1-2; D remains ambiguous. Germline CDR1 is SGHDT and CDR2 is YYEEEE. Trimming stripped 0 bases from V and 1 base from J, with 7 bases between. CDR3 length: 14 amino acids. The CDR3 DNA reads TGTGCCAGCAGCTTGGTAGGGAGTAACTATGGCTACACCTTC. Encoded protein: CASSLVGSNYGYTF.

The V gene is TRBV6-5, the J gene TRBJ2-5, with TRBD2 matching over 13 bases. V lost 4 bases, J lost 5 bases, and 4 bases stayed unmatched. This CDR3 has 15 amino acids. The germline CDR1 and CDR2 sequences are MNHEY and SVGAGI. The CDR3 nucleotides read TGTGCCAGCAGTTTACTAGCGGGGGGGCGGGAGACCCAGTACTTC. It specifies CASSLLAGGRETQYF.

The CDR3: CASSTYGTGGPGNTEAFF. Here the CDR3 DNA reads TGTGCCAGCAGCACTTACGGGACAGGTGGCCCGGGGAACACTGAAGCTTTCTTT. The V and J genes are TRBV9 and TRBJ1-1, with 8 bases lining up with TRBD1. The germline V gene has CDR1 SGDLS and CDR2 YYNGEE. V trimming: 4 bases; J trimming: 1 base; junction bases outside the gene matches: 15. This CDR3 has 18 residues.

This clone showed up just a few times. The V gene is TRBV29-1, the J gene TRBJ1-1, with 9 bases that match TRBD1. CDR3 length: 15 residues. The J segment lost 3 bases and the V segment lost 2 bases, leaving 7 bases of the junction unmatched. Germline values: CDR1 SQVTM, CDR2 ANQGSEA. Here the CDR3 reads CSVETLDRGYTEAFF. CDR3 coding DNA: TGCAGCGTTGAAACACTAGACAGGGGGTACACTGAAGCTTTCTTT.